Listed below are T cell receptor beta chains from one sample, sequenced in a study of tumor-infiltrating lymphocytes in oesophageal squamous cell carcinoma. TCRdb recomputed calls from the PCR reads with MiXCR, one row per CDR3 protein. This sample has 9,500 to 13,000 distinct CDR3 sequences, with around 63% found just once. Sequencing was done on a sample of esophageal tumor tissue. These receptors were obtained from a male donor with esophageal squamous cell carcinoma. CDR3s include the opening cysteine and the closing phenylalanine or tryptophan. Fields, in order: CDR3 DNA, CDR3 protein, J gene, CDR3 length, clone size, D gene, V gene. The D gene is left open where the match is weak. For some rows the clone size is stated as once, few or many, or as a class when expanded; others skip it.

DNA: TGTGCCAGCAGCGCCCAAACGTCGGGAGGGGGTCGATATGGCTACACCTTC
CDR3: CASSAQTSGGGRYGYTF
J: TRBJ1-2
length: 17
size: NA
D: NA
V: TRBV7-2

DNA: TGTGCCAGCAGCCCTAGACAGGGAGGCACCGGGGAGCTGTTTTTT
CDR3: CASSPRQGGTGELFF
J: TRBJ2-2
length: 15
size: NA
D: NA
V: TRBV7-8

DNA: TGTGCCAGCAGCTCCGGGCGGGACCTACACAATGAGCAGTACTTC
CDR3: CASSSGRDLHNEQYF
J: TRBJ2-4
length: 15
size: NA
D: NA
V: TRBV7-3

DNA: TGTGCCAGCAGTTCCGGGACTAGCGGGGGGGCGAGTGAGCAGTTCTTC
CDR3: CASSSGTSGGASEQFF
J: TRBJ2-1
length: 16
size: few
D: TRBD2
V: TRBV12-3/TRBV12-4

DNA: TGTGCCAGCAGCTTACCAGGGGGACAGAGTCAACCATTCAATTCACCCCTCCACTTC
CDR3: CASSLPGGQSQPFNSPLHF
J: TRBJ1-1
length: 19
size: few
D: TRBD1
V: TRBV7-9

DNA: TGTGCCAGCAGCTTAGGTAGGGGCCCCTACAATGAGCAGTACTTC
CDR3: CASSLGRGPYNEQYF
J: TRBJ2-7
length: 15
size: NA
D: NA
V: TRBV7-8

DNA: TGTGCCACCGCCGGGACTAGCGGGCCGACTGGGCAGTTCTTC
CDR3: CATAGTSGPTGQFF
J: TRBJ2-1
length: 14
size: NA
D: TRBD2
V: TRBV24-1

DNA: TGTGCCAGCAGCTTAGGAGAGAATACGCAGTATTTT
CDR3: CASSLGENTQYF
J: TRBJ2-3
length: 12
size: NA
D: NA
V: TRBV11-1

DNA: TGTGCCACCAGTGACCCGACGGAGGGGGAGTACTATGGCTACACCTTC
CDR3: CATSDPTEGEYYGYTF
J: TRBJ1-2
length: 16
size: NA
D: NA
V: TRBV24-1

DNA: TGTGCCAGCAGCTTAAGTCCTCAAAACGAGCAGTACTTC
CDR3: CASSLSPQNEQYF
J: TRBJ2-7
length: 13
size: NA
D: NA
V: TRBV7-2

DNA: TGTGCCAGCAGTGGACGGTCGGGTCCCCAGCATTTT
CDR3: CASSGRSGPQHF
J: TRBJ1-5
length: 12
size: NA
D: NA
V: TRBV7-9

DNA: TGTGCCAGCAGCTTACAACAGGTGAAGGAGCAGTACTTC
CDR3: CASSLQQVKEQYF
J: TRBJ2-7
length: 13
size: once
D: NA
V: TRBV7-2

DNA: TGTGCCAGCAGTTTGGAGAGTAGGAGGGGAGACGAGCAGTACTTC
CDR3: CASSLESRRGDEQYF
J: TRBJ2-7
length: 15
size: NA
D: NA
V: TRBV12-3/TRBV12-4

DNA: TGTGCCAGCAGCGGGATAGCGGGAGGAGCAGATACGCAGTATTTT
CDR3: CASSGIAGGADTQYF
J: TRBJ2-3
length: 15
size: medium-sized
D: TRBD2
V: TRBV12-3/TRBV12-4

DNA: TGCGCCAGCAGCTTCGCTGGCTGGGGGTCTGGCTACACCTTC
CDR3: CASSFAGWGSGYTF
J: TRBJ1-2
length: 14
size: NA
D: NA
V: TRBV5-1

DNA: TGTGCCAGCAGCTTAGATGGCACTACCAAAAACATTCAGTACTTC
CDR3: CASSLDGTTKNIQYF
J: TRBJ2-4
length: 15
size: NA
D: NA
V: TRBV7-2

DNA: TGTGCCAGCAGCTTAGCGGGGGGCGGGGCGTTGGGAAATGAGCAGTTCTTC
CDR3: CASSLAGGGALGNEQFF
J: TRBJ2-1
length: 17
size: NA
D: NA
V: TRBV7-6

DNA: TGTGCCAGCAGTTTAGACAGTACCTACGAGCAGTACTTC
CDR3: CASSLDSTYEQYF
J: TRBJ2-7
length: 13
size: NA
D: NA
V: TRBV28

DNA: TGTGCCAGCAGTTTCGGGGGTTCACCCCTCCACTTC
CDR3: CASSFGGSPLHF
J: TRBJ2-6
length: 12
size: NA
D: NA
V: TRBV28

DNA: TGTGCCAGCAGCTTAAACACCGGGGCGGGAGAGACCCAGTACTTC
CDR3: CASSLNTGAGETQYF
J: TRBJ2-5
length: 15
size: few
D: NA
V: TRBV7-2

DNA: TGTGCCAGCAACGGGGACAGCTCCTACAATGAGCAGTTCTTC
CDR3: CASNGDSSYNEQFF
J: TRBJ2-1
length: 14
size: NA
D: TRBD1
V: TRBV6-9

DNA: TGTGCCAGCAGGACAGGGAACGGAAACACCATATATTTT
CDR3: CASRTGNGNTIYF
J: TRBJ1-3
length: 13
size: NA
D: TRBD1
V: TRBV6-5

DNA: TGTGCCACTAAACGAGGGCGCTCCACTGAAGCTTTCTTT
CDR3: CATKRGRSTEAFF
J: TRBJ1-1
length: 13
size: medium-sized
D: NA
V: TRBV6-1

DNA: TGTGCCAGCAGTTCTCAACCAGGGCTGGGCAATCAGCCCCAGCATTTT
CDR3: CASSSQPGLGNQPQHF
J: TRBJ1-5
length: 16
size: many
D: NA
V: TRBV27

DNA: TGTGCCAGCAGCCCAAGACAGGGTCCCTCCTACGAGCAGTACTTC
CDR3: CASSPRQGPSYEQYF
J: TRBJ2-7
length: 15
size: few
D: TRBD1
V: TRBV7-8

DNA: TGTGCCAGCAGCTCGAGGGGGATGGGAGAGACCCAGTACTTC
CDR3: CASSSRGMGETQYF
J: TRBJ2-5
length: 14
size: NA
D: NA
V: TRBV7-2

DNA: TGTGCCAGCAGTCCAGGGGCACGTTCACCCCTCCACTTT
CDR3: CASSPGARSPLHF
J: TRBJ1-6
length: 13
size: NA
D: NA
V: TRBV7-2

DNA: TGTGCCAGCAGTTCCGGGATCTATGGCTACACCTTC
CDR3: CASSSGIYGYTF
J: TRBJ1-2
length: 12
size: NA
D: NA
V: TRBV12-3/TRBV12-4

DNA: TGTGCCAGCAGTGAAGCCCTTTTACCGGGGCGGGGGGGCAATGAGCAGTTCTTC
CDR3: CASSEALLPGRGGNEQFF
J: TRBJ2-1
length: 18
size: NA
D: TRBD2
V: TRBV6-1

DNA: TGCAGTGCTATCTATACAGGGGGACAAGAGACCCAGTACTTC
CDR3: CSAIYTGGQETQYF
J: TRBJ2-5
length: 14
size: few
D: TRBD1
V: TRBV20-1

DNA: TGTGCCAGCACCCGAGGAGGGAGAACATCCTACGAGCAGTACTTC
CDR3: CASTRGGRTSYEQYF
J: TRBJ2-7
length: 15
size: few
D: NA
V: TRBV7-3

DNA: TGTGCCAGCAGTGGGGGGGGGTTTGGTCTGAACACTGAAGCTTTCTTT
CDR3: CASSGGGFGLNTEAFF
J: TRBJ1-1
length: 16
size: medium-sized
D: NA
V: TRBV28

DNA: TGTGCCAGCAGCTTAGCGCTGGGCGAAGCTTTCTTT
CDR3: CASSLALGEAFF
J: TRBJ1-1
length: 12
size: once
D: NA
V: TRBV7-2

DNA: TGTGCCAGCAGGAGCGGGAGCTTAGGGGAGCTGTTTTTT
CDR3: CASRSGSLGELFF
J: TRBJ2-2
length: 13
size: large
D: TRBD2
V: TRBV12-3/TRBV12-4

DNA: TGTGCCAGCAGCTTATCTGGCGAGCAGTACTTC
CDR3: CASSLSGEQYF
J: TRBJ2-7
length: 11
size: NA
D: NA
V: TRBV7-6

DNA: TGTGCCAGCAGCTTAGTTGGAGGGAACACTGAAGCTTTCTTT
CDR3: CASSLVGGNTEAFF
J: TRBJ1-1
length: 14
size: NA
D: NA
V: TRBV7-8

DNA: TGTGCCAGCAGCTTAGTGTGGCTCTATAATGAGCAGTTCTTC
CDR3: CASSLVWLYNEQFF
J: TRBJ2-1
length: 14
size: NA
D: NA
V: TRBV7-2

DNA: TGTGCCAGCAGTGAAGGGCCAGACGGGAAAAACATTCAGTACTTC
CDR3: CASSEGPDGKNIQYF
J: TRBJ2-4
length: 15
size: once
D: NA
V: TRBV6-5

DNA: TGTGCCAGCAGCCAGGGAAGGAAGGAGACCCAGTACTTC
CDR3: CASSQGRKETQYF
J: TRBJ2-5
length: 13
size: few
D: NA
V: TRBV7-6

DNA: TGTGCCACCATGTCCGGTCTCACAGATACGCAGTATTTT
CDR3: CATMSGLTDTQYF
J: TRBJ2-3
length: 13
size: NA
D: NA
V: TRBV24-1

DNA: TGTGCCAGCAGCTCCCAAGGGGGGGGTTTTCAGGAGACCCAGTACTTC
CDR3: CASSSQGGGFQETQYF
J: TRBJ2-5
length: 16
size: few
D: NA
V: TRBV9

DNA: TGTGCCAGCTGCAGTTTGGCTAGCGGGAGGGGTTGCGGCGAGCAGTACTTC
CDR3: CASCSLASGRGCGEQYF
J: TRBJ2-7
length: 17
size: NA
D: TRBD2
V: TRBV28

DNA: TGTGCCAGCAGCTTAGGCCTAGCGGGATTAGATACGCAGTATTTT
CDR3: CASSLGLAGLDTQYF
J: TRBJ2-3
length: 15
size: NA
D: TRBD2
V: TRBV7-8

DNA: TGTGCCAGCTTCCCCTCAGCAGGCCCGGGGTCCGAGCAGTACTTC
CDR3: CASFPSAGPGSEQYF
J: TRBJ2-7
length: 15
size: NA
D: NA
V: TRBV27

DNA: TGTGCCAGTAGTTACTCGACCAGGGGTCAGCCCTACGAGCAGTTCTTC
CDR3: CASSYSTRGQPYEQFF
J: TRBJ2-1
length: 16
size: NA
D: NA
V: TRBV6-2/TRBV6-3

DNA: TGTGCCAGCAGCACCAATACAGGGCTTTCCTACGAGCAGTACTTC
CDR3: CASSTNTGLSYEQYF
J: TRBJ2-7
length: 15
size: NA
D: NA
V: TRBV7-2

DNA: TGTGCCAGCAGCCCCAAGACTAGCGGGAGCTTCCATGAGCAGTTCTTC
CDR3: CASSPKTSGSFHEQFF
J: TRBJ2-1
length: 16
size: NA
D: TRBD2
V: TRBV7-8

DNA: TGTGCCAGTAAGGGTTTCAGGGGCCTTGGGGAGACCCAGTACTTC
CDR3: CASKGFRGLGETQYF
J: TRBJ2-5
length: 15
size: few
D: NA
V: TRBV19

DNA: TGTGCCAGCAGTCAAGGGGGCTTTGGCACTGAAGCTTTCTTT
CDR3: CASSQGGFGTEAFF
J: TRBJ1-1
length: 14
size: NA
D: TRBD1
V: TRBV2

DNA: TGTGCCAGCAGCTTAGAGGGCCCGGCAGGGCAGTTCTTC
CDR3: CASSLEGPAGQFF
J: TRBJ2-1
length: 13
size: NA
D: NA
V: TRBV7-4

DNA: TGTGCCAGCAGCTTAGCAGCGGGAGGGTCCTACGAGCAGTACTTC
CDR3: CASSLAAGGSYEQYF
J: TRBJ2-7
length: 15
size: NA
D: TRBD2
V: TRBV7-2

DNA: TGTGCCAGCAGCTTCAGAAGGGGGAATGCAGATACGCAGTTCTTC
CDR3: CASSFRRGNADTQFF
J: TRBJ2-1
length: 15
size: NA
D: NA
V: TRBV11-3